This T cell receptor (beta chain) was documented in a study of control samples from healthy donors and cancer patients. The protocol was immunoSEQ multiplex PCR, while the TCRdb copy is restricted to in-frame clones and leaves out a portion. The repertoire holds approximately 230,000 clones, with over 75% as singletons. This CDR3 has 14 amino acids. Between the trimmed V and J ends, which lost 2 bases and 6 bases, there was a span of 8 bases. Looked up from germline, CDR1 is MNHEY and CDR2 is SVGAGI. The clonotype was recovered from a woman aged 55-70 years with lung cancer. The gene calls are TRBV6-5 and TRBJ1-6; D is uncertain. Sample: PBMCs. The CDR3 sequence: CASSYGGSNSPLHF. The CDR3 DNA reads TGTGCCAGCAGTTACGGAGGGTCTAATTCACCCCTCCACTTT.